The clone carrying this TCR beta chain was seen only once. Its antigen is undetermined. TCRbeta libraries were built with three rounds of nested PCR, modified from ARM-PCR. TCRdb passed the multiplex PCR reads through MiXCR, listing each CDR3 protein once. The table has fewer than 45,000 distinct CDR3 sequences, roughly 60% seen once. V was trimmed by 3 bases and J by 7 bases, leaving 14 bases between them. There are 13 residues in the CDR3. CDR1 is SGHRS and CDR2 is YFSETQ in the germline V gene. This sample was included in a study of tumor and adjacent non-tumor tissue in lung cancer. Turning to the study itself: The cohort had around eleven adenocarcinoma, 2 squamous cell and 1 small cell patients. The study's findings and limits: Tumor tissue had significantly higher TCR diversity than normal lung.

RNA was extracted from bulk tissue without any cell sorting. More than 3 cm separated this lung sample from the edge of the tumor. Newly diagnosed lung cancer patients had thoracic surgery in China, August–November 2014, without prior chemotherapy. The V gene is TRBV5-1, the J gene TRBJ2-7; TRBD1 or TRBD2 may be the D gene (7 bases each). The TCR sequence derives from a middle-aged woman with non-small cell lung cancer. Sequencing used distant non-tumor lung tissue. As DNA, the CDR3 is TGCGCCAGCAGCTATACAGGGGACTATGAGCAGTACTTC. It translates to CASSYTGDYEQYF. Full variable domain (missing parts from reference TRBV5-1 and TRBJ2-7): KAGVTQTPRYLIKTRGQQVTLSCSPISGHRSVSWYQQTPGQGLQFLFEYFSETQRNKGNFPGRFSGRQFSNSRSEMNVSTLELGDSALYLCASSYTGDYEQYFGPGTRLTVT.